This TCR beta chain was profiled in a study of shared clonotypes between healthy human individuals. The CDR3 length is 14 residues. Germline V lookup: CDR1 SGHRS, CDR2 YFSETQ. Between the trimmed V and J ends, which lost 3 bases and 3 bases, there was a span of 13 bases. General study findings and limits: The donor pool, a small one, limited the genetic and exposure-history diversity represented.

In the CD4+ fraction, cells were divided into CD45RA+ naive and CD45RA-negative memory subsets. This clone was recorded a few times. Its antigen is not known. Data came from immunoSEQ multiplex PCR; TCRdb stores just in-frame clones and leaves some out. The sample consists of roughly 640,000 clones, under 80% of them appearing once. The TCR comes from a woman aged 25 to 39 in good health. Sequencing was done on a sample of memory CD4+ T cells sorted from blood. Subset noted: CD45RA-negative fraction. The chain carries TRBV5-1 and TRBJ2-7, with D maybe TRBD2 (6 bases). The CDR3 here is CASSSGRGDYEQYF. The DNA of the CDR3 is TGCGCCAGCAGCTCGGGGCGGGGTGACTACGAGCAGTACTTC.